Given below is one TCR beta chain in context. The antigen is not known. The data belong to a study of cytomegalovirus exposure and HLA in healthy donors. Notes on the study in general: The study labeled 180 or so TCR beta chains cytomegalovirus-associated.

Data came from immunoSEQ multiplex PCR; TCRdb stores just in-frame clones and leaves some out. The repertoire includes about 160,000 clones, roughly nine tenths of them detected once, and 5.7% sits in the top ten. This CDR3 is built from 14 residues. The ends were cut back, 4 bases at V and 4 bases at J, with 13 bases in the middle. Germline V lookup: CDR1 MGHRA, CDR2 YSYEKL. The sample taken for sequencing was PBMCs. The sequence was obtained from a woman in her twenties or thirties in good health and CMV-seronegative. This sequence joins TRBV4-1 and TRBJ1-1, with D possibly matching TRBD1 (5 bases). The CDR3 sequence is CASSRGASITEAFF. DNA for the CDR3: TGCGCCAGCAGCCGAGGGGCCAGTATCACTGAAGCTTTCTTT.